This TCR beta chain is drawn from a study of early T cells in non-severe SARS-CoV-2 infection. Background on the study: The input, bulk RNA from unsorted whole blood, was sequenced, and chains were unpaired. Findings and limits, study-wide: Comparison of clonotypes with VDJdb favored anti-spike CD8 responses while missing private and CD4 specificities.

The ends were cut back, 0 bases at V and 3 bases at J, with 9 bases in the middle. The germline CDR1 and CDR2 sequences are SGHAT and FQNNGV. CDR3 length equals 14 residues. Separate cDNA molecules each had unique molecular identifiers attached to them. TCRdb recomputed calls from the 5' RACE reads with MiXCR, one row per CDR3 protein. This table holds approximately 83,000 distinct CDR3 sequences, more than 13% found once. This clonotype was observed a few times. The antigen is not known. The receptor comes from an adult who was a healthcare worker with PCR-confirmed SARS-CoV-2 infection or an uninfected control (not recorded which). Sequenced: whole blood. This chain uses TRBV11-2 with TRBJ2-7; D could derive from TRBD1 or TRBD2 (5 bases each). The CDR3 protein is CASSLEGTVYEQYF. The CDR3 nucleotides read TGTGCCAGCAGCTTAGAAGGGACGGTCTACGAGCAGTACTTC.